This TCR beta chain was observed in a study of CD8 T cells in ankylosing spondylitis. TCRdb analysed the 5' RACE reads with MiXCR anew, one entry per CDR3 protein. The repertoire holds around 150,000 distinct CDR3 sequences, with around 7.9% as singletons. This clonotype was seen at least ten times. What it recognizes is unknown. Study-wide results and caveats: What appeared characteristic of ankylosing spondylitis blood was a TCR beta motif of under 10 highly homologous variants. CD8+ by phenotype, disease-linked clones were relatively rare in peripheral blood. Reportedly, matched ankylosing spondylitis synovial fluid was significantly enriched for disease-linked clones. There were earlier reports of some motif variants in reactive arthritis synovial fluid and blood.

The V gene's germline CDR1 is MNHEY and CDR2 SMNVEV (reference sequence). Trimming took 3 bases from V and 7 from J, leaving 9 bases between them. This CDR3 contains 12 residues. The sample consisted of blood, either unsorted or a sorted T cell fraction (not recorded which). V usage is TRBV27 and J usage is TRBJ1-1, with unresolved D. This receptor was taken from a female donor with ankylosing spondylitis or in good health (not recorded which). The CDR3 region has the DNA TGTGCCAGCAGTTTCGTAGGTGGTGAAGCTTTCTTT. It encodes CASSFVGGEAFF.